Listed below are T cell receptor beta chains from one sample, sequenced in a study of cytomegalovirus exposure and HLA in healthy donors. Sequencing was performed with immunoSEQ multiplex PCR; in TCRdb, only in-frame clones are kept and a portion is missing. The table has under 200,000 clones, approximately 73% seen once; the top ten hold approximately 1.5%. Sequenced: PBMCs. Receptors originate from a man aged 45 to 65 in good health and CMV-seronegative. Each CDR3 is given with its conserved first and last residue. A D gene is named only where the DNA matches it firmly. Clone size is given for some rows only: seen once, a few or many times, or a class if the clone is expanded.

j_gene | abundance | v_gene | d_gene | len | CDR3nt | CDR3aa
TRBJ2-1 | . | TRBV5-1 | TRBD2 | 15 | TGCGCCAGCAGCTTGGGTGCGGGGGGGCCCAATGAGCAGTTCTTC | CASSLGAGGPNEQFF
TRBJ1-2 | . | TRBV2 | . | 15 | TGTGCCAGCCGGGAGGGCAGCCAAATTAACTATGGCTACACCTTC | CASREGSQINYGYTF
TRBJ1-1 | . | TRBV19 | . | 12 | TGTGCCAGTAATTTCGGAGAAGCTGAAGCTTTCTTT | CASNFGEAEAFF
TRBJ2-7 | few | TRBV7-6 | TRBD2 | 16 | TGTGCCAGCAGCCTCGGACTTAGCGGGGGGGCCGAGGAGCAGTACTTC | CASSLGLSGGAEEQYF
TRBJ2-7 | . | TRBV5-1 | . | 15 | TGCGCCAGCAGCTTGGGTCCGACAGTATCCTACGAGCAGTACTTC | CASSLGPTVSYEQYF
TRBJ1-6 | . | TRBV7-9 | . | 12 | TGTGCCAGCAGCCGAGAGAATTCACCCCTCCACTTT | CASSRENSPLHF
TRBJ1-1 | . | TRBV19 | . | 14 | TGTGCCAGTAGTTCAGCAGGGTTTGACACTGAAGCTTTCTTT | CASSSAGFDTEAFF
TRBJ1-4 | . | TRBV7-9 | TRBD1 | 15 | TGTGCCAGCAGCTTCGGGGACAGGGCGGTCGAAAAACTGTTTTTT | CASSFGDRAVEKLFF
TRBJ2-2 | . | TRBV28 | TRBD1 | 15 | TGTGCCAGCAGTCCCGGACAGGGGGGCACCGGGGAGCTGTTTTTT | CASSPGQGGTGELFF
TRBJ2-2 | . | TRBV18 | . | 16 | TGTGCCAGCTCACCATATGCAGGGCCCTATACCGGGGAGCTGTTTTTT | CASSPYAGPYTGELFF
TRBJ1-2 | once | TRBV11-2 | . | 15 | TGTGCCAGCAGCCCAGGTGGAGGGTTTCGCTATGGCTACACCTTC | CASSPGGGFRYGYTF
TRBJ1-1 | . | TRBV9 | . | 15 | TGTGCCAGCAGCGTAGGGAGCCGTAGGAACACTGAAGCTTTCTTT | CASSVGSRRNTEAFF
TRBJ2-7 | . | TRBV7-2 | . | 16 | TGTGCCAGCAGCCCGTGGACCGGGACACCGACCTACGAGCAGTACTTC | CASSPWTGTPTYEQYF
TRBJ2-2 | . | TRBV28 | TRBD1 | 16 | TGTGCCAGCAGTTCCTCAGGGGGCATAGGAACCGGGGAGCTGTTTTTT | CASSSSGGIGTGELFF
TRBJ1-3 | . | TRBV4-1 | . | 16 | TGCGCCAGCAGCCAAGATTCCCGGGGGTCTGGAAACACCATATATTTT | CASSQDSRGSGNTIYF
TRBJ1-2 | . | TRBV5-1 | . | 14 | TGCGCCAGCAGGGAAGGGGGAACTAACTATGGCTACACCTTC | CASREGGTNYGYTF
TRBJ2-2 | . | TRBV28 | . | 16 | TGTGCCAGCACCCAAGTCCAGGGATGGGACACCGGGGAGCTGTTTTTT | CASTQVQGWDTGELFF
TRBJ1-4 | . | TRBV10-1 | TRBD1 | 16 | TGCGCCAGCAGTGAGCCCTGCTGGGACAGGGGTGAAAAACTGTTTTTT | CASSEPCWDRGEKLFF
TRBJ2-3 | . | TRBV7-2 | . | 15 | TGTGCCAGCAGCCCCCGGAGGGGCAACACAGATACGCAGTATTTT | CASSPRRGNTDTQYF
TRBJ1-6 | . | TRBV28 | . | 15 | TGTGCCAGCAGTTTATCGAGGAGGGGGGGGACACCCCTCCACTTT | CASSLSRRGGTPLHF
TRBJ1-2 | once | TRBV7-8 | . | 13 | TGTGCCAGCAGCTTAGAACGGAACTATGGCTACACCTTC | CASSLERNYGYTF
TRBJ1-1 | few | TRBV7-9 | . | 14 | TGTGCCAGCAGCCACGGACTCACGAACACTGAAGCTTTCTTT | CASSHGLTNTEAFF
TRBJ2-1 | once | TRBV5-8 | TRBD1 | 15 | TGTGCCAGCAGCCTTACAGGGGCTTACTACAATGAGCAGTTCTTC | CASSLTGAYYNEQFF
TRBJ1-5 | once | TRBV28 | TRBD1 | 14 | TGTGCCAGCAGTTCAGGGGGGAAGGATCAGCCCCAGCATTTT | CASSSGGKDQPQHF
TRBJ2-5 | . | TRBV5-1 | TRBD2 | 15 | TGCGCCAGCAGCTTGGGGTCTAGCGGGGGAGAGACCCAGTACTTC | CASSLGSSGGETQYF
TRBJ1-2 | few | TRBV28 | TRBD1 | 15 | TGTGCCAGCAGTTTCCCCGACAGGGGGCGGGATGGCTACACCTTC | CASSFPDRGRDGYTF
TRBJ1-1 | . | TRBV5-1 | . | 14 | TGCGCCAGCAGCCCACAGGACCCGAACACTGAAGCTTTCTTT | CASSPQDPNTEAFF
TRBJ2-1 | . | TRBV5-1 | TRBD2 | 17 | TGCGCCAGCAGCTTGGCGGCCGGGGGGTTTTCCTACAATGAGCAGTTCTTC | CASSLAAGGFSYNEQFF
TRBJ2-2 | once | TRBV18 | TRBD1 | 16 | TGTGCCAGCTCTTCAAGAGAGGGGGCAGGCACCGGGGAGCTGTTTTTT | CASSSREGAGTGELFF
TRBJ2-5 | . | TRBV2 | . | 15 | TGTGCCAGCAGTGAAGTACGGGGGTTAAAGGAGACCCAGTACTTC | CASSEVRGLKETQYF
TRBJ2-5 | . | TRBV27 | . | 15 | TGTGCCAGCAAAAACACGGGGGAGGCCAGGCAGACCCAGTACTTC | CASKNTGEARQTQYF
TRBJ1-2 | . | TRBV7-2 | . | 14 | TGTGCCAGCAGCCTCCGACAGCCCCACTATGGCTACACCTTC | CASSLRQPHYGYTF
TRBJ2-3 | . | TRBV6-5 | TRBD2 | 15 | TGTGCCAGCAGCATCGGGGGGTCCGGAGGAGATACGCAGTATTTT | CASSIGGSGGDTQYF
TRBJ2-1 | . | TRBV5-1 | . | 16 | TGCGCCAGCAGCGCTTGGGCGGGGAGCTCCTACAATGAGCAGTTCTTC | CASSAWAGSSYNEQFF
TRBJ2-3 | . | TRBV27 | TRBD2 | 15 | TGTGCCAGCAGTCTCCAGACTAGCGGGGCAGATACGCAGTATTTT | CASSLQTSGADTQYF
TRBJ1-1 | . | TRBV6-4 | TRBD1 | 14 | TGTGCCAGCAGGACACAGGGGCAAAGTACTGAAGCTTTCTTT | CASRTQGQSTEAFF
TRBJ2-2 | . | TRBV7-7 | . | 13 | TGTGCTAGCAGCTTGTCTCGTACCGGGGAGCTGTTTTTT | CASSLSRTGELFF
TRBJ2-1 | . | TRBV5-4 | TRBD2 | 16 | TGTGCCAGCAGCTTGGCCCCAGCGGGGGGGCGTAATGAGCAGTTCTTC | CASSLAPAGGRNEQFF
TRBJ1-2 | few | TRBV27 | TRBD1 | 14 | TGTGCCAGCAGTTCCGCGGACAGGGTTCGCGGCTACACCTTC | CASSSADRVRGYTF
TRBJ2-7 | few | TRBV5-1 | . | 13 | TGCGCCAGCAGTGGGGCAGCTTCCTACGAGCAGTACTTC | CASSGAASYEQYF
TRBJ2-2 | . | TRBV4-3 | TRBD1 | 18 | TGCGCCAGCAGCCAAGCCGGACAGGGGCTTTCCGGGGCCGGGGAGCTGTTTTTT | CASSQAGQGLSGAGELFF
TRBJ2-6 | . | TRBV18 | TRBD1 | 16 | TGTGCCAGCTCACCGCAAAGGGACAGGGTCGGCTGGGTCCTGACTTTC | CASSPQRDRVGWVLTF
TRBJ1-6 | . | TRBV11-2 | TRBD1 | 15 | TGTGCCAGCAGCACCACAGGGGGCGCGGGTTCACCCCTCCACTTT | CASSTTGGAGSPLHF
TRBJ1-1 | . | TRBV19 | TRBD1 | 14 | TGTGCCAGTAGTACCCGACAGGGAAGCGCTGAAGCTTTCTTT | CASSTRQGSAEAFF
TRBJ2-1 | . | TRBV2 | . | 14 | TGTGCCAGCAGTGCGGTTCGCTCCTACAATGAGCAGTTCTTC | CASSAVRSYNEQFF
TRBJ1-5 | . | TRBV6-6 | . | 13 | TGTGCCAGCAGTTCCCCACGGGATCAGCCCCAGCATTTT | CASSSPRDQPQHF
TRBJ2-5 | . | TRBV2 | . | 13 | TGTGCCAGCAGTGAAGCGAGGGAGGAGACCCAGTACTTC | CASSEAREETQYF
TRBJ2-1 | . | TRBV5-1 | . | 11 | TGCGCCAGCAGCGAGTACAATGAGCAGTTCTTC | CASSEYNEQFF
TRBJ2-1 | . | TRBV7-9 | . | 14 | TGTGCCAGCAGCCTCTGGACTACCGTCGATGAGCAGTTCTTC | CASSLWTTVDEQFF
TRBJ2-6 | . | TRBV6-5 | . | 15 | TGTGCCAGCAGTTACAGGGGCTCTGGGGCCAACGTCCTGACTTTC | CASSYRGSGANVLTF
TRBJ2-7 | . | TRBV5-1 | . | 14 | TGCGCCAGCAGCTTGGATGGAGGGATCGGCGAGCAGTACTTC | CASSLDGGIGEQYF
TRBJ1-4 | few | TRBV5-6 | TRBD1 | 14 | TGTGCCAGCAGCTGGACAGGGCCTAATGAAAAACTGTTTTTT | CASSWTGPNEKLFF
TRBJ1-1 | few | TRBV18 | . | 13 | TGTGCCATCGCCAGGGGAATGAACACTGAAGCTTTCTTT | CAIARGMNTEAFF